The next 15 T cell receptor beta chains were all read from a single sample in a study of T cell repertoires in aging, cancer and after chemotherapy. TCR beta rearrangements were amplified from peripheral blood genomic DNA. A mixed TRB-A/B primer pool amplified rearranged TRB by multiplex touch-down PCR. Each CDR3 protein gets one entry after TCRdb re-called the multiplex PCR reads with MiXCR. The repertoire consists of roughly 3,100 distinct CDR3 sequences, with roughly a quarter occurring once and the leading ten covering around 60%. Material: blood. These receptors were collected from a human donor with a solid tumor.

This clonotype is medium-sized within its sample. The CDR3 sequence: CASSPGLGRHEQYF. CDR3 nucleotides: TGTGCCAGCTCACCAGGCTTGGGGAGGCACGAGCAGTACTTC. This chain connects TRBV18 to TRBJ2-7, with D possibly TRBD2 on 6 matching bases. Germline V gene sequence: CDR1 KGHSH, CDR2 LQKENI. The CDR3 length is 14 residues. Trimming took off 2 bases at V and 5 bases at J, with 13 bases between the two ends. The full variable domain, completed using reference TRBV18 and TRBJ2-7, is NAGVMQNPRHLVRRRGQEARLRCSPMKGHSHVYWYRQLPEEGLKFMVYLQKENIIDESGMPKERFSAEFPKEGPSILRIQQVVRGDSAAYFCASSPGLGRHEQYFGPGTRLTVT.

DNA of the CDR3: TGTGCCAGCAGTTCCCCAGGACGAAATCAGCCCCAGCATTTT. Residues: CASSSPGRNQPQHF. This sequence joins TRBV6-2 or TRBV6-3 and TRBJ1-5; no definite D call. This CDR3 has 14 residues. V lost 4 bases and J lost 4, with 11 bases in between. Germline CDR1 and CDR2: MNHEY and SVGEGT.

In this sample, this clonotype is medium-sized. The chain joins TRBV7-6 to TRBJ2-1; no clear D. Per germline, CDR1 SGHVS and CDR2 FNYEAQ. The CDR3 extends over 15 amino acids. V shed 3 bases and J shed 2 bases, with 11 bases lying between them. The CDR3 sequence is CASSFSHIPYNEQFF. DNA for the CDR3: TGTGCCAGCAGCTTTTCCCACATACCCTACAATGAGCAGTTCTTC. Filled out from reference TRBV7-6 and TRBJ2-1, the complete variable domain reads GAGVSQSPRYKVTKRGQDVALRCDPISGHVSLYWYRQALGQGPEFLTYFNYEAQQDKSGLPNDRFSAERPEGSISTLTIQRTEQRDSAMYRCASSFSHIPYNEQFFGPGTRLTVL.

This clonotype came up a few times. This chain's CDR3 is CASSGGATNEKLFF. Written as DNA, the CDR3 is TGCGCCAGCAGCGGGGGGGCAACTAATGAAAAACTGTTTTTT. The rearrangement joins TRBV5-1 to TRBJ1-4, with D possibly being TRBD1 (5 bases). The CDR3 is 14 amino acids. Germline values: CDR1 SGHRS, CDR2 YFSETQ. V was cut by 4 bases and J by 0 bases, with 7 bases left in between.

By share of the sample, this clonotype is medium-sized. The J gene is TRBJ2-7, the V gene TRBV19, with TRBD1 matching over 8 bases. V shed 7 bases, J shed 3 bases, and the junction held 11 bases outside the gene matches. The CDR3 loop spans 15 amino acids. The germline CDR1 and CDR2 sequences are LNHDA and SQIVND (reference sequence). CDR3 loop: CASTPTGQGFYEQYF. In DNA, the CDR3 is TGTGCCAGTACCCCCACCGGACAGGGTTTCTACGAGCAGTACTTC.

This clonotype came up a few times. This chain connects TRBV6-1 to TRBJ1-5, with a possible D match to TRBD1 (5 bases). Per germline, CDR1 MNHNS and CDR2 SASEGT. CDR3 size: 13 residues. V was pared by 3 bases and J by 4 bases, with 7 bases between. The CDR3 sequence: CASSDAGNQPQHF. The CDR3 DNA is TGTGCCAGCAGTGACGCAGGGAATCAGCCCCAGCATTTT.

About this clonotype itself: This may come from a read error, since a much larger clone is one base off. V usage is TRBV6-5 and J usage is TRBJ2-3, with D perhaps given as TRBD1 or TRBD2 (5 bases each). The CDR3 has 18 amino acids. CDR1 and CDR2 (germline): MNHEY, SVGAGI. CDR3 DNA sequence: TGTGCCACCAGTGATGCCGCTGACCCTAGAGGGGTGACAGATACGCAGTATTTT. Protein: CATSDAADPRGVTDTQYF.

This clonotype was counted only a few times. The chain employs TRBV7-9 and TRBJ2-3; 7 positions match TRBD2. The CDR3 covers 16 residues. The J segment lost 2 bases and the V segment lost 1 base, leaving 6 bases of the junction unmatched. Per the germline V gene, CDR1 is SEHNR and CDR2 is FQNEAQ (reference sequence). The CDR3 nucleotides are TGTGCCAGCAGCTTAGGGTCTAGCGGAACCACAGATACGCAGTATTTT. Its protein is CASSLGSSGTTDTQYF.

This chain links TRBV14 with TRBJ2-1, with D possibly being TRBD1 (6 bases). Germline CDR1 reads SGHDN; CDR2 reads FVKESK. Between the trimmed V and J ends, which lost 4 bases and 1 base, there was a span of 17 bases. The CDR3 has 17 residues. As DNA, the CDR3 is TGTGCCAGCAGCCGAGGAGACAGGAGCGGTTCCTACAATGAGCAGTTCTTC. This codes for CASSRGDRSGSYNEQFF.

The rearrangement joins TRBV6-6 to TRBJ2-4; D may correspond to TRBD1 or TRBD2 (6 bases each). V lost 0 bases and J lost 8, with 17 bases in between. Per the germline V gene, CDR1 is MNHNY and CDR2 is SVGAGI (reference sequence). This CDR3 has 16 residues. CDR3 DNA sequence: TGTGCCAGCAGTTACTCGAAGGGGGGAGTTATAGACATTCAGTACTTC. Protein product: CASSYSKGGVIDIQYF.

The CDR3 DNA is TGTGCCAGCAGCAGATCGGTAGATACGCAGTATTTT. As protein: CASSRSVDTQYF. V and J are TRBV21-1 and TRBJ2-3. TRBV21-1 is a pseudogene. This CDR3 is 12 amino acids long.

Of note for this clonotype: This could be a read error, since a much larger clone is one nucleotide away. This rearrangement joins TRBV13 to TRBJ2-7; 11 bases are shared with TRBD2. The CDR3 is 13 residues long. CDR1 and CDR2 from the germline V gene are PRHDT and FYEKMQ (reference sequence). DNA for the CDR3: TGTGCCTCGGGTAGCGGGAGGGCCTACGGGCAGTACTTC. Residues: CASGSGRAYGQYF. Together with reference TRBV13 and TRBJ2-7, the CDR3 gives the full variable domain: AAGVIQSPRHLIKEKRETATLKCYPIPRHDTVYWYQQGPGQDPQFLISFYEKMQSDKGSIPDRFSAQQFSDYHSELNMSSLELGDSALYFCASGSGRAYGQYFGPGTRLTVT.

By share, this clonotype counts as large (0.1 to 1%). The chain has TRBV29-1 and TRBJ2-7; 10 bases align to TRBD2. The ends lost 6 bases at V and 2 bases at J; junction bases unmatched: 4. The CDR3 has 13 residues. CDR1 SQVTM and CDR2 ANQGSEA come from the germline V gene. The CDR3 nucleotides read TGCAGCGTAGGTAGCGGGGGGCCCTACGAGCAGTACTTC. Its protein is CSVGSGGPYEQYF.

A few counts support this clonotype. This chain joins TRBV7-6 and TRBJ2-7; D remains unclear. Germline assignment: CDR1 SGHVS and CDR2 FNYEAQ. Trimming removed 8 bases at V and 4 bases at J, with 6 bases between. The CDR3 loop spans 10 amino acids. In DNA, the CDR3 is TGTGCCAGCGGAACTTACGAGCAGTACTTC. This translates into CASGTYEQYF.

This clonotype was seen a handful of times. The V gene is TRBV19, the J gene TRBJ1-1, with a possible D match to TRBD1 (5 bases). Germline CDR1 and CDR2: LNHDA and SQIVND (reference sequence). The V end lost 2 bases, the J end lost 4 bases, and 11 bases lay between the germline ends. The CDR3 has 14 residues. CDR3 sequence: CASSIQGIATEAFF. CDR3 coding DNA: TGTGCCAGTAGTATACAGGGAATAGCCACTGAAGCTTTCTTT.